This TCR beta chain was observed in a study of PD-L1 blockade in urothelial cancer. The germline V gene encodes CDR1 SGHTA and CDR2 FQGNSA. This CDR3 has 17 amino acids. The trim removed 6 bases at V and 2 bases at J, leaving 12 bases unmatched. The sample's time point: pretreatment peripheral blood. Each patient's cancer was a locally advanced or metastatic urothelial carcinoma. Sequenced by immunoSEQ multiplex PCR; TCRdb stores in-frame clones only, minus some. In the table there are roughly 120,000 clones, about 88% of which are singletons. The receptor was isolated from a man in his fifties with urothelial cancer. Here the sequenced sample was PBMCs, taken around atezolizumab (anti-PD-L1) treatment. This sequence joins TRBV7-2 and TRBJ1-5; 8 bases match TRBD1. The CDR3 loop reads CASSQDRGNIGNQPQHF. CDR3 sequence (DNA): TGTGCCAGCAGTCAAGACAGGGGAAATATCGGCAATCAGCCCCAGCATTTT.